Shown below are 17 T cell receptor beta chains from a single sample sequenced in a study of T cell responses to AZD1222 COVID-19 vaccine. Only in-frame clones appear in the TCRdb table, and some are missing; sequencing was by immunoSEQ multiplex PCR. The sample records roughly 190,000 clones, approximately 90% being singletons. The specimen was peripheral blood, collected 28 days after the second AZD1222 dose. These receptors all come from an adult who received the AZD1222 COVID-19 vaccine.

The chain carries TRBV28 and TRBJ2-5, with D perhaps TRBD2 (5 bases). Germline assignment: CDR1 MDHEN and CDR2 SYDVKM. CDR3 size: 13 residues. V lost 10 bases to trimming and J lost 0 bases, with 12 bases between them. CDR3: CATKDLYQETQYF. CDR3 bases: TGTGCCACCAAGGACTTATACCAAGAGACCCAGTACTTC.

The CDR3 sequence is CASSLSGGLGAFF. Written as DNA, the CDR3 is TGTGCCAGCAGTTTATCGGGGGGGCTAGGAGCTTTCTTT. The genes are TRBV27 and TRBJ1-1; D may be TRBD1 (6 bases). V was cut by 0 bases and J by 10 bases, with 12 bases left in between. Germline-derived CDR1 and CDR2 are MNHEY and SMNVEV (reference sequence). There are 13 residues in the CDR3.

V gene TRBV7-3 combines with J gene TRBJ1-6, with TRBD1 as a possible D gene (5 bases). CDR1 is SGHTA, CDR2 FQGTGA, per germline. This CDR3 spans 13 amino acids. V dropped 5 bases and J dropped 7 bases, with 9 bases sitting between them. CDR3 DNA: TGTGCCAGCAGCACGCGACAGAATTCACCCCTCCACTTT. It codes for CASSTRQNSPLHF.

The chain carries TRBV2 and TRBJ2-3, with D possibly TRBD1 on 6 matching bases. V lost 0 bases to trimming and J lost 3 bases, with 13 bases between them. The germline V gene encodes CDR1 SNHLY and CDR2 FYNNEI. This CDR3 region has 16 residues. The CDR3 sequence: CASSEAQGLRTDTQYF. The CDR3 DNA is TGTGCCAGCAGTGAAGCGCAGGGGCTTCGAACAGATACGCAGTATTTT.

The chain links TRBV3-1 (or the pseudogene TRBV3-2) to TRBJ2-1; no firm D call. V dropped 0 bases and J dropped 1 base, with 4 bases sitting between them. Germline CDR1 is LGHDT and CDR2 is YNNKEL (reference sequence). The CDR3 extends over 14 amino acids. CDR3 protein: CASSQEPSYNEQFF. CDR3 sequence (DNA): TGTGCCAGCAGCCAAGAGCCTTCCTACAATGAGCAGTTCTTC.

The chain carries TRBV4-1 and TRBJ2-1; D call uncertain. The V end lost 0 bases, the J end lost 3 bases, and 6 bases lay between the germline ends. CDR3 size: 14 residues. Germline values: CDR1 MGHRA, CDR2 YSYEKL. CDR3 loop: CASSQENHYNEQFF. CDR3 in DNA: TGCGCCAGCAGCCAAGAAAACCACTACAATGAGCAGTTCTTC.

V is TRBV13 and J is TRBJ2-7, with 9 bases that match TRBD2. With V trimmed by 7 bases and J by 2 bases, 12 bases remained unmatched. CDR3 length: 16 residues. Germline loops: CDR1 PRHDT, CDR2 FYEKMQ (reference sequence). In nucleotides, the CDR3 is TGTGCCAGCATCGCCAGGGCGGGAGGGCCACCCTACGAGCAGTACTTC. Protein: CASIARAGGPPYEQYF.

The chain joins TRBV9 to TRBJ1-3, with D possibly matching TRBD1 (5 bases). The length of the CDR3 is 15 residues. Trimming left V 5 bases short and J 2 bases short, with 14 bases between. CDR1 SGDLS and CDR2 YYNGEE come from the germline V gene. CDR3 residues: CASSIPGTTGNTIYF. CDR3 coding DNA: TGTGCCAGCAGTATCCCCGGGACTACTGGAAACACCATATATTTT.

The rearrangement links TRBV6-5 to TRBJ1-5, with unresolved D. The V and J ends lost 7 bases and 2 bases respectively, with 9 bases between them. From germline, CDR1 is MNHEY and CDR2 SVGAGI. This CDR3 spans 13 amino acids. CDR3 nucleotide sequence: TGTGCCAGCATGTGGGAGGGCAATCAGCCCCAGCATTTT. Translating it yields CASMWEGNQPQHF.

V usage is TRBV24-1 and J usage is TRBJ2-3, with D tentatively TRBD1 (7 bases). V was clipped by 3 bases and J by 6 bases, with 24 bases between them. The germline V gene encodes CDR1 KGHDR and CDR2 SFDVKD. This CDR3 has 18 amino acids. For the CDR3, the DNA is TGTGCCACCAGTGATATCTACAGGGGCGGAGGGACATTGGATACGCAGTATTTT. Amino acid sequence: CATSDIYRGGGTLDTQYF.

The V call is TRBV5-5, the J call TRBJ1-1, with unresolved D. CDR3 length: 16 residues. The V gene's germline CDR1 is SGHKS and CDR2 YYEKEE (reference sequence). The V and J ends lost 4 bases and 3 bases respectively, with 19 bases between them. DNA for the CDR3: TGTGCCAGCAGCCCCGGAGGCTCCCGATTTGACACTGAAGCTTTCTTT. Its translation is CASSPGGSRFDTEAFF.

This rearrangement joins TRBV5-4 to TRBJ2-7; TRBD2 aligns across 7 bases. Germline V CDR1 and CDR2: SGHNT, YYREEE (reference sequence). The CDR3 length is 13 residues. J lost 4 bases, V lost 0 bases, and 1 base had no gene match. The chain's CDR3 is CASSLAAGYEQYF. CDR3 nucleotides: TGTGCCAGCAGCTTGGCAGCGGGGTACGAGCAGTACTTC.

The chain recombines TRBV30 with TRBJ1-5; D not certain. Germline-derived CDR1 and CDR2 are GTSNPN and SVGIG (reference sequence). CDR3 size: 14 residues. The V end lost 3 bases, the J end lost 5 bases, and 14 bases lay between the germline ends. The CDR3 bases are TGTGCCTGGAGGCCAATGGGTAGTGATCAGCCCCAGCATTTT. Protein sequence: CAWRPMGSDQPQHF.

V usage is TRBV24-1 and J usage is TRBJ1-1; weak D call: TRBD1 (6 bases). This CDR3 is built from 13 residues. Trimming shortened V by 7 bases and J by 1 base, and 9 bases separated the two germline ends. Germline V lookup: CDR1 KGHDR, CDR2 SFDVKD. The CDR3 spells CATRGHPNTEAFF. The CDR3 DNA is TGTGCCACCAGGGGACACCCGAACACTGAAGCTTTCTTT.

The CDR3: CASSPNHAGQPQHF. DNA of the CDR3: TGTGCCAGCAGCCCGAACCACGCTGGTCAGCCCCAGCATTTT. The chain links TRBV4-2 to TRBJ1-5; D is unclear. V was trimmed by 4 bases and J by 6 bases, leaving 13 bases between them. The length of the CDR3 is 14 residues. Per the germline V gene, CDR1 is LGHNA and CDR2 is YNFKEQ.

The gene calls are TRBV7-2 and TRBJ1-3; 10 positions match TRBD1. V dropped 5 bases and J dropped 4; count of bases not matched to a gene: 5. CDR1 and CDR2 (germline): SGHTA, FQGNSA. The CDR3 consists of 15 residues. CDR3 sequence: CASSATGGGGNTIYF. The CDR3 DNA is TGTGCCAGCAGCGCGACAGGGGGCGGCGGAAACACCATATATTTT.

V gene TRBV3-1 (or the pseudogene TRBV3-2) combines with J gene TRBJ2-5; TRBD1 might be the D (5 bases). This CDR3 has 13 amino acids. Germline V gives CDR1 LGHDT, CDR2 YNNKEL (reference sequence). Trimming took 1 base from V and 3 from J, leaving 6 bases between them. CDR3: CASSQAGKETQYF. In DNA form, the CDR3 reads TGTGCCAGCAGCCAAGCAGGGAAAGAGACCCAGTACTTC.